This TCR beta chain is from a study of human T cells and chemical hapten exposure. Study-wide results and limits: Significantly more large CDR3 similarity clusters were formed by expanded TCRs than by controls.

The CDR3 sequence is 14 residues long. Germline V gene data show CDR1 as LGHNA and CDR2 as YNFKEQ. V shed 4 bases and J 0 bases; nucleotides not matched to a gene: 1. In TCRdb, the RACE reads were re-called with MiXCR into one record per CDR3 protein. Found here are more than 300,000 distinct CDR3 sequences, approximately 5.1% of them singletons; the top ten hold just over 2.5%. This clonotype was detected ten times or more. Its target is not known. Time point meaning: pre-sensitization, week 0. Specified treatment: therapeutic diphenylcyclopropenone sensitization with weekly scalp DPC. This chain connects TRBV4-2 to TRBJ1-2; 8 bases map to TRBD1. Source: whole blood, taken in connection with sensitization to the hapten diphenylcyclopropenone (DPC). The clonotype was recovered from a woman in her forties or fifties with alopecia areata. Some clones in this sample may be carry-over from other donors' samples. CDR3 sequence reads: CASSPDRANYGYTF. The DNA for the CDR3 is TGTGCCAGCAGCCCGGACAGGGCTAACTATGGCTACACCTTC.